This T cell receptor beta chain appears in the sequencing data of a study of shared clonotypes between healthy human individuals. CDR3 size: 15 residues. The V gene's germline CDR1 is LNHNV and CDR2 YYDKDF (reference sequence). V dropped 2 bases and J dropped 0 bases, with 10 bases sitting between them. Only in-frame clones appear in the TCRdb table, and some are missing; sequencing was by immunoSEQ multiplex PCR. This sample carries over a million clones, 98% of them seen once, and the ten largest clones take 0.36%. Whole-study results and caveats: Among donors, sharing of clonotypes was expected to be affected by sequencing depth.

Note on this clone: The antigen remains undetermined.

Source material: naive CD4+ T cells sorted from blood. Subset meaning: CD45RA+ positively selected. The rearrangement uses TRBV15 and TRBJ1-2; no firm D call. The TCR sequence derives from a man aged 25 to 40 in good health. The CDR3 bases are TGTGCCACCAGCAGATTAGCGGGTCCTAACTATGGCTACACCTTC. Its translation is CATSRLAGPNYGYTF.